This T cell receptor (beta chain) was sequenced during a study of blood T cell repertoires in COVID-19. Turning to the study itself: PBMCs, B-cell-depleted T cells, or T cells were the source of the cDNA or gDNA that made up the material.

Libraries were prepared by immunoSEQ multiplex PCR; TCRdb keeps only in-frame clonotypes and omits some of them. The table shows around 100,000 clones, with around 88% occurring only once. The sample taken for sequencing was peripheral blood. This clonotype originated in a human donor in a cohort sampled during active COVID-19.

The DNA for the CDR3 is TGTGCCAGCAGCCGGGACTGGCCGGGCAATGAGCAGTTCTTC. It encodes CASSRDWPGNEQFF. The J gene is TRBJ2-1, the V gene TRBV7-9; D may be TRBD2 (6 bases). Germline V CDR1 and CDR2: SEHNR, FQNEAQ (reference sequence). V was clipped by 5 bases and J by 6 bases, with 14 bases between them. The CDR3 extends over 14 amino acids. Full variable domain (remainder filled in from reference TRBV7-9 and TRBJ2-1): DTGVSQNPRHKITKRGQNVTFRCDPISEHNRLYWYRQTLGQGPEFLTYFQNEAQLEKSRLLSDRFSAERPKGSFSTLEIQRTEQGDSAMYLCASSRDWPGNEQFFGPGTRLTVL.